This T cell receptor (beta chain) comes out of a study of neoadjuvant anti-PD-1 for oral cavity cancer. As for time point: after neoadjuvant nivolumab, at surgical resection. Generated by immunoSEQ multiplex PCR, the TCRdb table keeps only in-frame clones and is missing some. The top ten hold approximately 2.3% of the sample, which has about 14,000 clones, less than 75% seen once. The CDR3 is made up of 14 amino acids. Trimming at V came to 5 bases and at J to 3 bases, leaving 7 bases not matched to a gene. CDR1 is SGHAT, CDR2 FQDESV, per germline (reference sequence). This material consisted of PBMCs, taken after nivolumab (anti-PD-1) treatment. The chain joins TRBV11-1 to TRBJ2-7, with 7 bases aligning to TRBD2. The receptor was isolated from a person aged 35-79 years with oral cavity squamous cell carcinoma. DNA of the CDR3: TGTGCCAGCAGCCCGGGCGGGGGTCTCTACGAGCAGTACTTC. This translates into CASSPGGGLYEQYF.